This T cell receptor beta chain derives from a study of radiotherapy plus CTLA-4 blockade in lung cancer. The CDR3 length is 15 residues. The germline CDR1 and CDR2 sequences are LGHNA and YNFKEQ. Trimming took off 5 bases at V and 2 bases at J, with 16 bases between the two ends. The table lists this clone with a count of one. Focal radiation and CTLA-4 blockade (ipilimumab) were tested in chemo-refractory metastatic non-small-cell lung cancer patients. Some clones are missing from TCRdb's copy, which holds only in-frame ones; the method was immunoSEQ multiplex PCR. The sample lists over 60,000 clones, roughly 84% occurring once.

Sequenced material: peripheral blood, taken from a patient treated with radiotherapy plus ipilimumab. The chain carries TRBV4-2 and TRBJ2-7; possibly TRBD2 for D (6 bases). The receptor comes from a human donor with non-small cell lung cancer that progressed on radiotherapy plus ipilimumab. The chain's CDR3 is CASSGRPSVPYEQYF. For the CDR3, the DNA is TGTGCCAGCAGCGGGCGTCCTAGCGTCCCCTACGAGCAGTACTTC.